This entry features one T cell receptor beta chain sequence. Its specificity is unknown. The data stem from a study of response to subunit inactivated influenza vaccine. Whole-study results and caveats: Authors suggested seasonal influenza vaccinations each recruit few new T cells.

V dropped 0 bases and J dropped 6 bases, with 6 bases sitting between them. This CDR3 is built from 13 residues. Per the germline V gene, CDR1 is SGHRS and CDR2 is YFSETQ. TCRdb re-called the RT-PCR reads through MiXCR, storing one row per CDR3 protein. The sample shows roughly 180,000 distinct CDR3 sequences, about 9.3% of them seen only once. The chain employs TRBV5-1 and TRBJ2-2; D uncertain. The sequence was obtained from a man aged 45-60 years who received an inactivated influenza vaccine. The sample consisted of non-naive T cells sorted from PBMCs, taken on the day of vaccination. CDR3 residues: CASSLGIAGELFF. CDR3 sequence (DNA): TGCGCCAGCAGCTTGGGTATAGCCGGGGAGCTGTTTTTT. Looking up the rest from reference TRBV5-1 and TRBJ2-2 gives the full variable domain: KAGVTQTPRYLIKTRGQQVTLSCSPISGHRSVSWYQQTPGQGLQFLFEYFSETQRNKGNFPGRFSGRQFSNSRSEMNVSTLELGDSALYLCASSLGIAGELFFGEGSRLTVL.